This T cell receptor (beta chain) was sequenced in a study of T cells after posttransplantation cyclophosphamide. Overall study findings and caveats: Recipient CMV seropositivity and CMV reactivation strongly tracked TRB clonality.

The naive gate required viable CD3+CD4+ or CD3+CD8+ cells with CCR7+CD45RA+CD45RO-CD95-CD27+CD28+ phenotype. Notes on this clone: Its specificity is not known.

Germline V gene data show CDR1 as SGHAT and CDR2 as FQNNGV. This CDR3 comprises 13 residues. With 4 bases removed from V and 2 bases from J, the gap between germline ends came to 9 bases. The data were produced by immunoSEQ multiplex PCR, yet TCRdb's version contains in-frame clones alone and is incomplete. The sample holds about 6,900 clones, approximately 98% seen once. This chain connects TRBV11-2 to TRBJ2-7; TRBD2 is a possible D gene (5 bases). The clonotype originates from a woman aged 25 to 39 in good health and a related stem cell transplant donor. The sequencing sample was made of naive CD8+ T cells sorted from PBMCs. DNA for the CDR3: TGTGCCAGCAGCTCCGGACTTACCTACGAGCAGTACTTC. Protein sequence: CASSSGLTYEQYF.